This is a list of T cell receptor beta chains from one sample in a study of tumor-infiltrating lymphocytes in primary liver carcinoma. TCRdb reprocessed the multiplex PCR reads via MiXCR and lists one record per CDR3 protein. The repertoire consists of tens of thousands of distinct CDR3 sequences, with about two thirds occurring once and the leading ten covering 55% to 70%. The specimen was liver tumor tissue from sampling region 2. Every receptor here comes from a man aged 35-49 years with primary liver carcinoma and hepatitis B virus infection. Each CDR3 is given with its conserved first and last residue. The order of the fields is clone size, J gene, V gene, CDR3 length, D gene, CDR3 DNA, CDR3 protein. The D gene is left open where the match is weak. Only part of the rows carry a size: once, few, many, or a class if the clone is expanded.

>.|TRBJ1-1|TRBV6-2/TRBV6-3|13|.
TGTGCCAGCAGTTCCCCCCTTCGTAGTGAAGCTTTCTTT
CASSSPLRSEAFF
>.|TRBJ2-7|TRBV18|14|.
TGTGCCAGCTCACCGATAGGGCTCGTGGACGAGCACTACTTC
CASSPIGLVDEHYF
>.|TRBJ2-1|TRBV4-2|16|.
TGTACCAGCAGCCAACACCTCGGGACGGGTAACAATGAGCAGTTCTTC
CTSSQHLGTGNNEQFF
>.|TRBJ2-3|TRBV29-1|18|TRBD1
TGCAGCGTTGAGGGACAGGGGGTGATCCACTATTCCATAGATACGCAGTATTTT
CSVEGQGVIHYSIDTQYF
>many|TRBJ2-7|TRBV2|16|TRBD2
TGTGCCAGCAGCGCCACTAGCGCCCGATTCTCCTACGAGCAGTACTTC
CASSATSARFSYEQYF
>.|TRBJ1-5|TRBV10-2|15|.
TGCGCCAGCAGTGAACAGCCCTATAGCAGTCAGCCTCAGCATTTT
CASSEQPYSSQPQHF
>few|TRBJ1-4|TRBV7-9|15|.
TGTGCCAGCAGCTCGGGAGGGACGCTCAATGAAAAACTGTTTTTC
CASSSGGTLNEKLFF
>many|TRBJ2-1|TRBV6-1|14|.
TGTGCCAGCAGTGATAGGGGGGTGGTGAATGAGCAGTTCTTC
CASSDRGVVNEQFF
>few|TRBJ1-2|TRBV28|13|.
TGTGCCAGCAGTATCCGGGACGGCTATGGCTGCACCTTC
CASSIRDGYGCTF
>.|TRBJ1-2|TRBV6-5|14|.
TGTGCCAGCAGTCCTCCTTCAGGGGATTATGGCTACACCTTC
CASSPPSGDYGYTF
>.|TRBJ1-2|TRBV11-2|13|.
TGTGCCAGTAACTTAACGGGAGTATCCGGCTACACCTTC
CASNLTGVSGYTF
>.|TRBJ2-1|TRBV5-4|15|.
TGTGCCAGCAGCACGGGTCTATCGGGAGCCAATGAGCAGTTCTTC
CASSTGLSGANEQFF
>.|TRBJ1-1|TRBV4-2|16|TRBD1
TGTGTCAGCAGCCAAGATAGGGGCAGGGGGCAGGCTGAAGATTTCTTT
CVSSQDRGRGQAEDFF
>.|TRBJ2-1|TRBV12-3/TRBV12-4|14|.
TGTGCCTGCAGAACTAGGGGGGGGTACAATGAGCAGTTCTTC
CACRTRGGYNEQFF
>.|TRBJ1-5|TRBV2|15|TRBD1
TGTGCCAGCAGTTTCGGACAGGGACCCCTACATCCCCAGCATTTT
CASSFGQGPLHPQHF
>.|TRBJ2-7|TRBV11-1|15|.
TGTGTCAGCAGCTTAACGGGATCGGGAGAATACGAGCAGCACTTC
CVSSLTGSGEYEQHF
>few|TRBJ2-7|TRBV30|15|TRBD2
TGTGCCTGGAGTCCCAGACTAGCGGGCACCTACGAGCAGTACTTC
CAWSPRLAGTYEQYF
>.|TRBJ1-3|TRBV4-3|15|.
TGCGCCAGCAGCCGAAAGGATGGACCCGGAAACACCATATATTTT
CASSRKDGPGNTIYF
>.|TRBJ1-1|TRBV29-1|13|TRBD1
TGCAGCGCTGGGGACAGTGGAGGCACTGAAGTCTTCTTT
CSAGDSGGTEVFF
>.|TRBJ2-4|TRBV12-3/TRBV12-4|17|TRBD1
TGTGCCCGCAGCTTTTTTGGCCCGGGACAGGGTACAAACATTCAGTACTTC
CARSFFGPGQGTNIQYF
>.|TRBJ2-3|TRBV14|16|TRBD2
TGTGCTAGCAGCGACGGGACTAGCGGAGACACAGGTACGCAGTATTTT
CASSDGTSGDTGTQYF
>.|TRBJ1-2|TRBV5-1|13|TRBD1
TGCGCCAGCAGCTTCCGACAGGGGGAAGGCTACAACTTC
CASSFRQGEGYNF
>few|TRBJ2-3|TRBV20-1|15|TRBD2
TGCAGTGCGGCGGGACTAGCGGTTAGCACAGATACGCAGTATTTT
CSAAGLAVSTDTQYF
>.|TRBJ2-1|TRBV19|13|TRBD1
TGTGCCAGTAGTATGGACAGGGGGGTTGAGCAGTTCTTC
CASSMDRGVEQFF
>once|TRBJ2-7|TRBV2|14|.
TGTGCCAGCAGTGGCCAGGGGAGCTCCTACGAGCAGTACTTC
CASSGQGSSYEQYF
>.|TRBJ1-2|TRBV6-6|16|.
TGTGCCAGCAGCTACTCGGGGGAAGCGGGGCACGTTGGCTACACCTTC
CASSYSGEAGHVGYTF
>.|TRBJ2-3|TRBV6-1|14|TRBD1
TGTACCATCAGTGAGGGACAGGACACAGATACGCAGTATTTT
CTISEGQDTDTQYF
>large|TRBJ2-5|TRBV11-1|14|TRBD1
TGTGCCAGCAGTGGACAGGTGGAGGTGGAGACCCAGTACTTC
CASSGQVEVETQYF
>once|TRBJ2-7|TRBV6-5|15|TRBD2
TGTGTCAGCGGTTATCGGGCTAGCGGGGGCTACGAGCAGTACTTC
CVSGYRASGGYEQYF
>.|TRBJ2-7|TRBV5-6|15|.
TGTGCCAGCAGCTTCATGGCTAACGGGACGTACAAGCAGTACTTC
CASSFMANGTYKQYF
>few|TRBJ2-1|TRBV19|16|TRBD2
TGTGCCAGTAGTCGGGATAGCGGGATTCGGGGAAATGAGCAGTTCTTC
CASSRDSGIRGNEQFF
>.|TRBJ2-5|TRBV29-1|15|TRBD2
TGCAGCGTTCGGACTAGCGGGAGTTGGGCAGAGACCCAGCATTTC
CSVRTSGSWAETQHF
>.|TRBJ1-2|TRBV4-2|15|.
TGTGCCAGCAGCCAAGATATGGGCGGGAGTTGTGGCTACACCTTC
CASSQDMGGSCGYTF
>many|TRBJ1-5|TRBV21-1|13|.
TGTGCCAGCAGCAAACAAGGAAATCAGCCCCAGCATTTT
CASSKQGNQPQHF
>.|TRBJ2-1|TRBV24-1|17|TRBD2
TGTGCCACTAGTGATCCCCGGATTAGCGGGGTCACCAATGAGCAGTTCTTC
CATSDPRISGVTNEQFF
>.|TRBJ2-3|TRBV6-1|16|TRBD2
TGTGCCGGCAGTTCGAGGGCTAGCGGTCGCACAGATACGCAGTATTTT
CAGSSRASGRTDTQYF
>.|TRBJ2-7|TRBV28|13|.
TGTGCCAGCAGGGAGCTAGCCACCTACGAGCAGTACTTC
CASRELATYEQYF
>.|TRBJ1-2|TRBV28|14|.
TGTGCCAGCATAGGTCCCTGGAATAACTATGGCTACACCTTC
CASIGPWNNYGYTF
>.|TRBJ2-1|TRBV4-3|16|.
TGCGTCAGCAGTCAATTCCCCCCCCCGGCGGACAATGAGCAGTTCTTC
CVSSQFPPPADNEQFF
>.|TRBJ2-7|TRBV12-3/TRBV12-4|15|.
TGTGCCAGCAGTCGAGGGACGGACTCGACCCATGAGCAGTACTTC
CASSRGTDSTHEQYF
>.|TRBJ2-7|TRBV7-8|14|.
TGTGTCAGCGGAACATGGGCTCTAGGGGTCGAGCAGTACTTC
CVSGTWALGVEQYF
>.|TRBJ2-3|TRBV5-1|16|.
TGCGCCAGCAACAACCCTGGTGTAAAGGGGGCAGATACGCAGTATTTT
CASNNPGVKGADTQYF
>many|TRBJ2-5|TRBV29-1|13|.
TGCAGCGTTGAAGATCCTGTTCGGGAGACCCAGTACTTC
CSVEDPVRETQYF